Listed below are T cell receptor beta chains from one sample, sequenced in a study of cytomegalovirus exposure and HLA in healthy donors. The repertoire was sequenced with immunoSEQ multiplex PCR; TCRdb's copy has only in-frame clones and lacks some. Here the sample spans 200,000 to 250,000 clones, 82% being singletons. The sequencing sample was made of PBMCs. These receptors were collected from a woman aged 35 to 49 in good health and CMV-seronegative. The CDR3 runs from the conserved cysteine through the conserved F or W. The D gene is left open where the match is weak. Clone size is not always given. Where it is, it says once, few, many or a class for expanded clones.

clone_size: once
d_call: TRBD1
j_call: TRBJ1-6
v_call: TRBV9
cdr3_aa: CASSGGQGDNSPLHF
cdr3_nt: TGTGCCAGCAGCGGAGGACAGGGGGATAATTCACCCCTCCACTTT

clone_size: .
d_call: .
j_call: TRBJ1-6
v_call: TRBV25-1
cdr3_aa: CASSAQGTSREALHF
cdr3_nt: TGTGCCAGCAGTGCCCAGGGTACATCTCGGGAGGCCCTCCACTTT

clone_size: .
d_call: .
j_call: TRBJ2-7
v_call: TRBV6-6
cdr3_aa: CASSYPAAGSPSEQYF
cdr3_nt: TGTGCCAGCAGTTACCCGGCCGCGGGGAGTCCTTCCGAGCAGTACTTC

clone_size: .
d_call: TRBD2
j_call: TRBJ2-5
v_call: TRBV7-2
cdr3_aa: CASSLASGGARETQYF
cdr3_nt: TGTGCCAGCAGCTTAGCAAGCGGGGGGGCTCGAGAGACCCAGTACTTC

clone_size: .
d_call: .
j_call: TRBJ1-1
v_call: TRBV7-3
cdr3_aa: CASSLVPGSGTEAFF
cdr3_nt: TGTGCCAGCAGCTTAGTGCCGGGCAGCGGCACTGAAGCTTTCTTT

clone_size: .
d_call: .
j_call: TRBJ2-7
v_call: TRBV6-5
cdr3_aa: CASSYGGFDYEQYF
cdr3_nt: TGTGCCAGCAGTTACGGAGGATTCGACTACGAGCAGTACTTC

clone_size: .
d_call: TRBD1
j_call: TRBJ1-1
v_call: TRBV2
cdr3_aa: CASSGTGMNTEAFF
cdr3_nt: TGTGCCAGTTCAGGGACAGGGATGAACACTGAAGCTTTCTTT

clone_size: .
d_call: TRBD1
j_call: TRBJ1-1
v_call: TRBV6-1
cdr3_aa: CASTFWTGTNTEAFF
cdr3_nt: TGTGCCAGCACCTTTTGGACAGGGACGAACACTGAAGCTTTCTTT

clone_size: .
d_call: TRBD1
j_call: TRBJ1-2
v_call: TRBV5-1
cdr3_aa: CASSLATGQGYGYTF
cdr3_nt: TGCGCCAGCAGCTTGGCCACGGGACAGGGGTATGGCTACACCTTC

clone_size: .
d_call: TRBD1
j_call: TRBJ1-2
v_call: TRBV29-1
cdr3_aa: CSVGTGVRGYTF
cdr3_nt: TGCAGCGTTGGGACAGGGGTTCGTGGCTACACCTTC

clone_size: .
d_call: TRBD1
j_call: TRBJ2-1
v_call: TRBV11-3
cdr3_aa: CASSLSRGQDNEQFF
cdr3_nt: TGTGCCAGCAGCTTATCCAGGGGGCAGGACAATGAGCAGTTCTTC

clone_size: .
d_call: TRBD1
j_call: TRBJ1-3
v_call: TRBV5-4
cdr3_aa: CASSYDRGLGNTIYF
cdr3_nt: TGTGCCAGCAGCTATGACAGGGGCCTAGGAAACACCATATATTTT

clone_size: .
d_call: TRBD2
j_call: TRBJ2-7
v_call: TRBV11-2
cdr3_aa: CASSLGTSGGQSYEQYF
cdr3_nt: TGTGCCAGCAGCTTAGGAACTAGCGGGGGCCAATCCTACGAGCAGTACTTC

clone_size: .
d_call: .
j_call: TRBJ1-2
v_call: TRBV2
cdr3_aa: CASRLGGYGYTF
cdr3_nt: TGTGCCAGCAGACTCGGGGGGTATGGCTACACCTTC

clone_size: .
d_call: .
j_call: TRBJ2-1
v_call: TRBV27
cdr3_aa: CASSFQGQWDNEQFF
cdr3_nt: TGTGCCAGCAGTTTTCAGGGGCAATGGGACAATGAGCAGTTCTTC

clone_size: .
d_call: .
j_call: TRBJ2-3
v_call: TRBV7-3
cdr3_aa: CASSLATGSDTQYF
cdr3_nt: TGTGCCAGCAGCTTGGCGACTGGTTCAGATACGCAGTATTTT

clone_size: .
d_call: .
j_call: TRBJ1-5
v_call: TRBV19
cdr3_aa: CASTARHSVSSNQPQHF
cdr3_nt: TGTGCCAGTACTGCCCGGCACAGTGTAAGCAGCAATCAGCCCCAGCATTTT

clone_size: few
d_call: .
j_call: TRBJ1-5
v_call: TRBV6-4
cdr3_aa: CASSTGASQPQHF
cdr3_nt: TGTGCCAGCTCCACGGGAGCGAGTCAGCCCCAGCATTTT

clone_size: .
d_call: .
j_call: TRBJ1-1
v_call: TRBV18
cdr3_aa: CASSARSINQGMNTEAFF
cdr3_nt: TGTGCCAGCTCGGCCCGTTCAATTAACCAGGGGATGAACACTGAAGCTTTCTTT

clone_size: once
d_call: TRBD1
j_call: TRBJ2-4
v_call: TRBV5-1
cdr3_aa: CASSLATGANIQYF
cdr3_nt: TGCGCCAGCAGCTTAGCTACAGGGGCCAACATTCAGTACTTC

clone_size: .
d_call: .
j_call: TRBJ2-6
v_call: TRBV6-5
cdr3_aa: CASMSSGANVLTF
cdr3_nt: TGTGCCAGCATGAGCTCTGGGGCCAACGTCCTGACTTTC